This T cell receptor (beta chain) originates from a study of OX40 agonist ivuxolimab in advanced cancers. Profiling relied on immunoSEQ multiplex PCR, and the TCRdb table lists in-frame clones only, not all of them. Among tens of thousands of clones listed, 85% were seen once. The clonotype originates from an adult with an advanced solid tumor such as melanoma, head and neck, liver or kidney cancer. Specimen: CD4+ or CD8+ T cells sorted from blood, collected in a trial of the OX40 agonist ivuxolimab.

CDR3: CASSLNYAGEQFF. CDR3 sequence (DNA): TGCGCCAGCAGCCTTAACTACGCGGGTGAGCAGTTCTTC. The J gene is TRBJ2-1, the V gene TRBV4-1; D is possibly TRBD2 (5 bases). Trimming removed 4 bases from V and 9 bases from J, with 13 bases in between. There are 13 residues in the CDR3. Germline lookup yields CDR1 MGHRA and CDR2 YSYEKL.